The next 28 T cell receptor beta chains were all read from a single sample in a study of blood T cells in healthy people across ages. Primed by a sample-barcoded 5' primer and a J-beta primer mix, a second PCR proceeded for about 7 to 12 cycles. TCRdb analysed the 5' RACE reads with MiXCR anew, one entry per CDR3 protein. The top ten clones hold 9.4% of a sample with 750,000 or so distinct CDR3 sequences, around 25% of them seen once. This sample was shared with a second study, whose subject was T cells of mothers and their children.

The sequencing sample was made of blood. These receptors all stem from a boy aged 10-17 years in good health.

This clonotype has more than one count but fewer than ten. The chain recombines TRBV20-1 with TRBJ2-5, with 11 nucleotides matching TRBD2. The V segment lost 5 bases and the J segment 7 bases; nucleotides outside the gene matches: 12. In germline, CDR1 is DFQATT, CDR2 SNEGSKA (reference sequence). CDR3 length: 15 amino acids. CDR3 residues: CSALTTSGAPPTQYF. The CDR3 DNA sequence: TGCAGTGCTCTCACGACTAGCGGGGCCCCCCCGACCCAGTACTTC.

The CDR3 protein is CASGRWTQETQYF. The CDR3 DNA reads TGCGCCAGTGGGAGATGGACCCAAGAGACCCAGTACTTC. The rearrangement uses TRBV5-1 and TRBJ2-5; D is possibly TRBD2 (5 bases). Germline CDR1 SGHRS, CDR2 YFSETQ. V lost 8 bases and J 1 base, leaving 12 bases between the germline ends. The CDR3 is 13 residues long. Drawing the rest from reference TRBV5-1 and TRBJ2-5, the complete variable domain is KAGVTQTPRYLIKTRGQQVTLSCSPISGHRSVSWYQQTPGQGLQFLFEYFSETQRNKGNFPGRFSGRQFSNSRSEMNVSTLELGDSALYLCASGRWTQETQYFGPGTRLLVL.

This clonotype was counted a few times. The rearrangement links TRBV20-1 to TRBJ2-1; 11 bases are shared with TRBD2. V shed 6 bases, J shed 7 bases, and the junction held 8 bases outside the gene matches. CDR3 length equals 14 residues. Germline CDR1 is DFQATT and CDR2 is SNEGSKA (reference sequence). CDR3 in DNA: TGCAGTGCCCCCCGACTAGCGGGAATGAATGAGCAGTTCTTC. Translated, it gives CSAPRLAGMNEQFF.

This clonotype was picked up a small number of times. The chain is built from TRBV24-1 and TRBJ2-5, with TRBD1 matching 7 bases. V gave up 0 bases and J gave up 2 bases; unmatched junction bases: 5. The CDR3 spans 16 residues. The germline gives CDR1 KGHDR, CDR2 SFDVKD. The CDR3 bases are TGTGCCACCAGTGATTTGAAGGGGGCGAAACAAGAGACCCAGTACTTC. Its translation is CATSDLKGAKQETQYF.

This rearrangement joins TRBV4-2 to TRBJ1-6; 7 bases agree with TRBD1. The V gene end was trimmed by 0 bases and the J gene end by 8 bases; junction bases not matched to a gene: 1. Germline lookup yields CDR1 LGHNA and CDR2 YNFKEQ. The CDR3 contains 14 residues. The CDR3 DNA sequence: TGTGCCAGCAGCCAAGAGCAGGGGGATTCACCCCTCCACTTT. The encoded protein is CASSQEQGDSPLHF.

This chain uses TRBV12-3 or TRBV12-4 with TRBJ1-3; D is unclear. The CDR3 runs to 17 residues. The V end was cut by 6 bases, the J end by 0 bases, with 18 bases between. CDR3 region: CASSPTSGPISGNTIYF. CDR3 DNA: TGTGCCAGCAGCCCAACCTCCGGACCGATCTCTGGAAACACCATATATTTT.

V usage is TRBV12-5 and J usage is TRBJ2-1, with D possibly TRBD1 on 5 matching bases. Germline V gene data show CDR1 as LGHNT and CDR2 as FRNRAP. The CDR3 totals 12 residues. V was cut by 2 bases and J by 7 bases, with 6 bases left in between. The CDR3 coding sequence is TGTGCTAGTGGTTTGCCAGGGAATGAGCAGTTCTTC. Translation gives CASGLPGNEQFF.

This clonotype was found a few times. For the CDR3, the DNA is TGTGCCAGCAGCTCGCCGGGACAGGGATGGGAGACCCAGTACTTC. Protein product: CASSSPGQGWETQYF. The J gene is TRBJ2-5, the V gene TRBV11-3, with 9 bases lining up with TRBD1. V lost 4 bases, J lost 5 bases, and 8 bases stayed unmatched. CDR1 SGHNT and CDR2 YENEEA come from the germline V gene. The CDR3 is 15 amino acids.

The sample holds a few counts of this clonotype. V usage is TRBV13 and J usage is TRBJ2-1, with 10 nucleotides matching TRBD2. The CDR3 length is 15 residues. Germline V lookup: CDR1 PRHDT, CDR2 FYEKMQ (reference sequence). The V segment lost 3 bases and the J segment 9 bases; nucleotides outside the gene matches: 8. The CDR3 sequence is CASSFSSGGALEQFF. The CDR3 DNA is TGTGCCAGCAGCTTTTCAAGCGGGGGGGCTCTTGAGCAGTTCTTC. The complete variable domain, with remaining parts taken from reference TRBV13 and TRBJ2-1, reads AAGVIQSPRHLIKEKRETATLKCYPIPRHDTVYWYQQGPGQDPQFLISFYEKMQSDKGSIPDRFSAQQFSDYHSELNMSSLELGDSALYFCASSFSSGGALEQFFGPGTRLTVL.

CDR3 amino acids: CSARLGQGGTGELFF. CDR3 DNA sequence: TGCAGTGCTAGACTGGGACAGGGAGGTACCGGGGAGCTGTTTTTT. The chain couples TRBV20-1 to TRBJ2-2; 9 bases align to TRBD1. CDR1 is DFQATT, CDR2 SNEGSKA, per germline (reference sequence). The CDR3 is made up of 15 amino acids. V gave up 2 bases and J gave up 5 bases; unmatched junction bases: 6.

The gene calls are TRBV12-5 and TRBJ2-7; D is perhaps TRBD1 (6 bases). The germline CDR1 and CDR2 sequences are LGHNT and FRNRAP. Trimming stripped 2 bases from V and 0 bases from J, with 11 bases between. CDR3 size: 15 residues. The CDR3 bases are TGTGCTAGTGGTTTGACCCGACAGGTCTCCTACGAGCAGTACTTC. Its protein product is CASGLTRQVSYEQYF.

This clonotype was seen a handful of times. The rearrangement links TRBV7-2 to TRBJ1-3, with TRBD1 matching 7 bases. CDR1 is SGHTA and CDR2 is FQGNSA in the germline V gene. This CDR3 spans 15 amino acids. V was clipped by 3 bases and J by 3 bases; unmatched bases: 5. The CDR3 DNA sequence: TGTGCCAGCAGCTTCAAAGCAGGGGGTGGAAACACCATATATTTT. It encodes CASSFKAGGGNTIYF.

The genes are TRBV11-2 and TRBJ1-1; the D gene is possibly TRBD1 (6 bases). The CDR3 runs 15 residues. Germline-derived CDR1 and CDR2 are SGHAT and FQNNGV. V was pared by 0 bases and J by 4 bases, with 12 bases between. The CDR3 DNA follows: TGTGCCAGCAGCTTAGACCTGGGGGGCAGCACTGAAGCTTTCTTT. Translated, it gives CASSLDLGGSTEAFF.

The CDR3 sequence: CASSQDREFYNEQFF. CDR3 coding DNA: TGCGCCAGCAGCCAAGACCGTGAGTTTTACAATGAGCAGTTCTTC. J is TRBJ2-1 and V is TRBV4-3; D is undetermined. Trimming removed 0 bases from V and 4 bases from J, with 10 bases in between. CDR3 length equals 15 residues. Per the germline V gene, CDR1 is LGHNA and CDR2 is YSLEER.

This clonotype appeared once. V and J are TRBV2 and TRBJ2-1; D uncertain. This CDR3 region has 15 residues. V lost 2 bases and J lost 2, with 10 bases in between. Germline V CDR1 and CDR2: SNHLY, FYNNEI. The DNA of the CDR3 is TGTGCCAGCAGTGAACTTGGATGGGCCTACAATGAGCAGTTCTTC. The encoded protein is CASSELGWAYNEQFF.

V and J are TRBV2 and TRBJ2-1; 14 bases line up with TRBD2. The J call may not be correct, given that the DNA end is closer to TRBJ2-5. Per the germline V gene, CDR1 is SNHLY and CDR2 is FYNNEI. The CDR3 loop spans 18 amino acids. The CDR3 bases are TGTGCCAGCAGTGAACCAGGGACTAGCGGGGGATCTGGAGAGACCCAGTACTTC. This codes for CASSEPGTSGGSGETQYF.

This clonotype was observed a few times. V gene TRBV18 combines with J gene TRBJ2-1; 14 nucleotides line up with TRBD2. The assigned J gene may be wrong: the sequence end matches TRBJ2-7 better. The germline V gene encodes CDR1 KGHSH and CDR2 LQKENI. This CDR3 is 16 amino acids long. The CDR3 DNA reads as TGTGCCAGCTCAGGGACTAGCGGGAGCGGAACCTACGAGCAGTACTTC. Protein: CASSGTSGSGTYEQYF.

This clonotype was seen a few times. The CDR3 region is CASIKSGSGFEQYF. DNA of the CDR3: TGTGCCAGCATCAAAAGCGGGAGTGGCTTCGAGCAGTACTTC. J is TRBJ2-7 and V is TRBV6-2 or TRBV6-3, with 8 positions matching TRBD2. Unmatched junction bases numbered 11, after V lost 7 bases and J lost 6 bases. This CDR3 spans 14 amino acids. Germline CDR1 is MNHEY and CDR2 is SVGEGT.

The V and J genes are TRBV20-1 and TRBJ2-7, with TRBD2 identical over 8 bases. J was trimmed by 0 bases and V by 6 bases; bases with no gene match: 7. The CDR3 runs 14 residues. The germline gives CDR1 DFQATT, CDR2 SNEGSKA (reference sequence). The CDR3 DNA sequence: TGCAGTGCAACGATAGCGGGGCCCTCCTACGAGCAGTACTTC. This gives the protein CSATIAGPSYEQYF.

This clonotype was counted only a few times. The rearrangement joins TRBV2 to TRBJ1-2; 8 nucleotides match TRBD1. The CDR3 has 14 amino acids. Trimming at V came to 9 bases and at J to 6 bases, leaving 12 bases not matched to a gene. Germline values: CDR1 SNHLY, CDR2 FYNNEI. The CDR3: CASSRSQGADGYTF. The CDR3 nucleotides read TGTGCCAGTTCCCGAAGTCAGGGGGCGGATGGCTACACCTTC.

The chain employs TRBV12-3 or TRBV12-4 and TRBJ2-5; 9 positions agree with TRBD2. The assigned J gene may be wrong: the sequence end matches TRBJ2-7 better. The CDR3 length is 14 residues. CDR3 nucleotides: TGTGCCAGCAGGCTAGCGGGACTCCCCTACGAGCAGTACTTC. This translates into CASRLAGLPYEQYF.

The genes are TRBV12-3 or TRBV12-4 and TRBJ2-5; D gene ambiguous. The CDR3 is made up of 12 amino acids. V lost 6 bases and J lost 5, with 10 bases in between. CDR3: CASRPGYETQYF. CDR3 bases: TGTGCCAGCAGACCGGGCTACGAGACCCAGTACTTC.

The DNA of the CDR3 is TGCGCCAGCAGCCAAGATCGGGACCTCAATCAGCCCCAGCATTTT. Its translation: CASSQDRDLNQPQHF. The V call is TRBV4-3, the J call TRBJ1-5; D is perhaps TRBD1 (5 bases). Germline CDR1 LGHNA, CDR2 YSLEER. The CDR3 is made up of 15 amino acids. V was clipped by 0 bases and J by 3 bases, with 9 bases between them.

This clonotype has more than one count but fewer than ten. The chain combines TRBV27 with TRBJ2-5; the match to TRBD2 covers 7 bases. The J call may be mistaken, given a closer DNA end match to TRBJ2-7. The CDR3 loop spans 14 amino acids. Germline CDR1 is MNHEY and CDR2 is SMNVEV (reference sequence). CDR3 in DNA: TGTGCCAGCAGTTTTGGACTAGACGTCTCCGAGCAGTACTTC. Its protein product is CASSFGLDVSEQYF.

V is TRBV16 and J is TRBJ2-2; TRBD1 is a possible D gene (6 bases). This CDR3 is 15 amino acids long. Trimming pared 3 bases from V and 4 bases from J, leaving 12 bases between. CDR1 KGHSY and CDR2 FQNENV come from the germline V gene. In nucleotides, the CDR3 is TGTGCCAGCAGCCATGGCAGGGGCAGCACCGGGGAGCTGTTTTTT. Amino acid sequence: CASSHGRGSTGELFF. Complete variable domain (other parts from reference TRBV16 and TRBJ2-2): GEEVAQTPKHLVRGEGQKAKLYCAPIKGHSYVFWYQQVLKNEFKFLISFQNENVFDETGMPKERFSAKCLPNSPCSLEIQATKLEDSAVYFCASSHGRGSTGELFFGEGSRLTVL.

This clonotype was observed a handful of times. J is TRBJ2-5 and V is TRBV3-1; no reliable D call. The J call could be wrong; TRBJ2-1 is a better fit for the DNA end. CDR1 and CDR2 (germline): LGHDT, YNNKEL (reference sequence). The CDR3 totals 13 residues. The CDR3 region has the DNA TGTGCCAGCAGTTCCGCGAAGGGCGATGAGCAGTTCTTC. Translation: CASSSAKGDEQFF.

This clonotype has at least ten counts. This rearrangement joins TRBV5-1 to TRBJ2-2, with TRBD1 identical over 8 bases. With 3 bases clipped from V and 4 bases from J, the junction kept 11 bases outside the gene matches. The CDR3 is 17 residues long. The germline V gene encodes CDR1 SGHRS and CDR2 YFSETQ. The CDR3 loop reads CASSYGQGIGSTGELFF. In DNA, the CDR3 is TGCGCCAGCAGCTACGGACAGGGAATCGGGTCCACCGGGGAGCTGTTTTTT.

The rearrangement joins TRBV19 to TRBJ1-5, with D possibly matching TRBD1 (6 bases). The CDR3 is 14 amino acids. With 6 bases removed from V and 4 bases from J, the gap between germline ends came to 13 bases. Germline loops: CDR1 LNHDA, CDR2 SQIVND (reference sequence). In DNA form, the CDR3 reads TGTGCCAGTAGGGCGGGGGCACCTAATCAGCCCCAGCATTTT. Its protein product is CASRAGAPNQPQHF.